The 5 T cell receptor beta chains presented below share a single source sample, sequenced in a study of CD8 T cells in ankylosing spondylitis. Study-wide results and limits: Blood from ankylosing spondylitis patients appeared to carry a characteristic roughly eight-variant TCR beta motif.

These receptors are not linked to any known antigen. TCRdb used MiXCR to reprocess the 5' RACE reads, holding one entry per CDR3 protein. The sample has about 220,000 distinct CDR3 sequences, 6% to 8% seen once. The specimen was blood, either unsorted or a sorted T cell fraction (not recorded which). Receptors originate from a male donor with ankylosing spondylitis.

V is TRBV7-9 and J is TRBJ2-7; D not resolved. The V gene lost 1 base and the J gene lost 3 bases, with 10 bases spanning the gap. The CDR3 consists of 14 residues. Germline-derived CDR1 and CDR2 are SEHNR and FQNEAQ (reference sequence). In DNA, the CDR3 is TGTGCCAGCAGCTTAGTCGGCCAGAACTACGAGCAGTACTTC. Its translation is CASSLVGQNYEQYF. Looking up the rest from reference TRBV7-9 and TRBJ2-7 gives the full variable domain: DTGVSQNPRHKITKRGQNVTFRCDPISEHNRLYWYRQTLGQGPEFLTYFQNEAQLEKSRLLSDRFSAERPKGSFSTLEIQRTEQGDSAMYLCASSLVGQNYEQYFGPGTRLTVT.

In its sample, this clonotype was seen many times. This chain links TRBV7-6 with TRBJ2-7, with TRBD1 identical over 10 bases. The CDR3 totals 14 residues. V dropped 5 bases and J dropped 5; count of bases not matched to a gene: 6. The germline CDR1 and CDR2 sequences are SGHVS and FNYEAQ. The CDR3: CASSLTGQGNEQYF. CDR3 DNA sequence: TGTGCCAGCAGCCTCACGGGACAGGGGAACGAGCAGTACTTC.

Ten or more counts support this clonotype. V and J are TRBV6-5 and TRBJ2-1; D is undetermined. The CDR3 loop spans 16 amino acids. Trimming stripped 0 bases from V and 8 bases from J, with 17 bases between. Germline loops: CDR1 MNHEY, CDR2 SVGAGI. The CDR3 region is CASSYSHQAVTYEQFF. Here the CDR3 DNA reads TGTGCCAGCAGTTACTCCCACCAGGCGGTTACGTATGAGCAGTTCTTC.

Turning to this clonotype: At one end, the junction sequence differs from germline, possibly due to a read error. The chain carries TRBV6-2 or TRBV6-3 and TRBJ1-5, with unresolved D. The CDR3 is made up of 16 amino acids. Per germline, CDR1 MNHEY and CDR2 SVGEGT. CDR3 sequence: CASSYMAPYSNQLQHF. CDR3 bases: TGTGCCAGCAGTTACATGGCGCCCTATAGCAATCAGCTCCAGCATTTT.

This clonotype was found many times. An end of the junction differs from the germline gene, which may be a read error. This chain joins TRBV2 and TRBJ2-7; TRBD2 matches at 11 bases. The CDR3 is 11 amino acids. Germline CDR1 is SNHLY and CDR2 is FYNNEI. In DNA, the CDR3 is TGTGCCAGCTCGGAGGGACTAGCGGTGAAATTC. Translating it yields CASSEGLAVKF.